This record covers a single T cell receptor (beta chain). This entry is derived from a study of cytomegalovirus exposure and HLA in healthy donors. The PCR used 60 Vbeta and 13 Jbeta primers. Sequencing used immunoSEQ multiplex PCR; TCRdb keeps in-frame clones, though not all of them. The profile shows about 190,000 clones, 65% to 85% of them singletons. The J segment lost 1 base and the V segment lost 5 bases, leaving 2 bases of the junction unmatched. Germline V gene lookup returns CDR1 ENHRY and CDR2 SYGVKD. CDR3 length equals 15 residues. The chain has TRBV10-3 and TRBJ2-2; 9 bases line up with TRBD2. The receptor was derived from a woman aged 18-35 years in good health and CMV-seronegative. Sequencing was performed on PBMCs. The CDR3 DNA sequence: TGTGCCATCAGTTCTAGCGGGGTGAACACCGGGGAGCTGTTTTTT. Amino acid sequence: CAISSSGVNTGELFF.